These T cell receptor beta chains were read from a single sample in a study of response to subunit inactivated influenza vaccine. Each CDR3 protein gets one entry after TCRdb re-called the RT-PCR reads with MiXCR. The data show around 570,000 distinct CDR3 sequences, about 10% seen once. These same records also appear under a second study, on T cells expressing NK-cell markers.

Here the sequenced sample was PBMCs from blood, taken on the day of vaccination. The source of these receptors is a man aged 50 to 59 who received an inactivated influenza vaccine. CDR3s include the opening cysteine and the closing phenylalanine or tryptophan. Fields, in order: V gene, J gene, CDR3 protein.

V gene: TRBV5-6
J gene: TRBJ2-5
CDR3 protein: CASSLASMETQYF

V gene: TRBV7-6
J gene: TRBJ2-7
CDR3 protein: CASSPGTRGYEQYF

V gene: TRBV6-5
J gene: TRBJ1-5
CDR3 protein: CASSYSARGNQPQHF

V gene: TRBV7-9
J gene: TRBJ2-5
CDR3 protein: CASSLWTDQETQYF

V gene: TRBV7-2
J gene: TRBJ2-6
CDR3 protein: CASSYQGAGANVLTF

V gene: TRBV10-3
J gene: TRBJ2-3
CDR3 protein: CAISDYGASTDTQYF

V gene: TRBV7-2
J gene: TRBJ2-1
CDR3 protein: CASSFEVAGVYNEQFF

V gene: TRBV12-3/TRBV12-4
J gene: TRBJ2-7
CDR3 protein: CASSHRGQGSYEQYF

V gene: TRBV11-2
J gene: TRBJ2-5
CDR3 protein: CASSLTSGGLQTQYF

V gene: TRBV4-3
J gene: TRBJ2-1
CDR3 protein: CASSQGRLSSEQFF

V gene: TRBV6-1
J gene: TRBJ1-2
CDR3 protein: CASRRTTGGNYGYTF

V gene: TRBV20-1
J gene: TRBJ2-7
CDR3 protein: CSASSRDSYEQYF

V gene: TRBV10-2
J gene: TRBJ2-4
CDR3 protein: CASSDLGDGGYRKAKNIQYF

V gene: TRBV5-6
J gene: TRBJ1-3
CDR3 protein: CASRPAGIGNTIYF

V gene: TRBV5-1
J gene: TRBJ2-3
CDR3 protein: CASSEQVVLAGTDTQYF

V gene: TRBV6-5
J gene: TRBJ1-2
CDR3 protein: CASSYSGWDYGYTF

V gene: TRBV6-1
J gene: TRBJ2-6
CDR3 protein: CASRLGNSGANVLTF

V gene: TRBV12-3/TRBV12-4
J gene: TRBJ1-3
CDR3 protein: CASSLYGGSGNTIYF